This T cell receptor (beta chain) appears in the sequencing data of a study of cytotoxic CD8 clonotypes in ibrutinib-treated CLL. TCRdb's table, derived via immunoSEQ multiplex PCR, lists solely in-frame clones and lacks some. This table holds fewer than 90,000 clones, 68% found once. Per germline, CDR1 SGHAT and CDR2 FQDESV (reference sequence). Losses at the gene ends were 5 bases for V and 8 bases for J; bases not matched to a gene: 9. The CDR3 covers 14 residues. The chain uses TRBV11-1 and TRBJ2-1; 7 bases are shared with TRBD1. This material consisted of PBMCs, taken after 12 months of ibrutinib treatment. The TCR comes from a human donor with chronic lymphocytic leukemia. The CDR3 bases are TGTGCCAGCAGCCCCCGACAGGGTTGGCATGAGCAGTTCTTC. This encodes CASSPRQGWHEQFF.